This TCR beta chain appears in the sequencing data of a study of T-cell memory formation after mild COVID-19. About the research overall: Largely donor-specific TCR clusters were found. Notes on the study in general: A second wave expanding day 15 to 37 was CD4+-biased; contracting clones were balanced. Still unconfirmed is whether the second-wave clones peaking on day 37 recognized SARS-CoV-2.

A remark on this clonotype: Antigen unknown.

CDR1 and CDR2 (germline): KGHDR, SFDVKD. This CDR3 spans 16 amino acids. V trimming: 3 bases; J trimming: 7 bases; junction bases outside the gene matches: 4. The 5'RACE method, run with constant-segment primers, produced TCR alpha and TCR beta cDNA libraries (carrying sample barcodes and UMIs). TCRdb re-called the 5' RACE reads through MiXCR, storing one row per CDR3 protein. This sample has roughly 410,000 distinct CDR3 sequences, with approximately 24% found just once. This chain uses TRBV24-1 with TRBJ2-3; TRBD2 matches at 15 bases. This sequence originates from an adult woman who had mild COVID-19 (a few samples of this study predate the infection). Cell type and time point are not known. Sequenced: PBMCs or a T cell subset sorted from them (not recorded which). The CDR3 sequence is CATSDPGLAGGNTQYF. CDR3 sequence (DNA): TGTGCCACCAGTGATCCAGGACTAGCGGGAGGGAATACGCAGTATTTT.